Below, one T cell receptor beta chain is given with its context. Under the authors' procedure: Amplification of reference gene primers provided the estimated nucleated cell counts. TCRdb's table, derived via immunoSEQ multiplex PCR, lists solely in-frame clones and lacks some. The V and J calls and clone size were taken over from that table, and D and trimming were inferred from the DNA. The sample records approximately 170,000 clones, over 65% being singletons. This specimen comes from a study of blood T cell repertoires in COVID-19. Study-level information: Acute and convalescent COVID-19 specimens originated in the United States, Italy and Spain.

This CDR3 region has 13 residues. The germline V gene encodes CDR1 SGHRS and CDR2 YFSETQ. The V and J ends lost 4 bases and 1 base respectively, with 8 bases between them. The specimen sequenced was peripheral blood. The sequence was collected from a woman of 80 years or more with acute or convalescent COVID-19. The rearrangement joins TRBV5-1 to TRBJ2-5, with TRBD1 as a possible D gene (6 bases). DNA of the CDR3: TGCGCCAGCAGCCAGACAGGCCAAGAGACCCAGTACTTC. Translating it yields CASSQTGQETQYF.